The 22 T cell receptor beta chains below were found in one sample sequenced in a study of shared clonotypes between healthy human individuals. Using immunoSEQ multiplex PCR, the repertoire was profiled, and TCRdb retains in-frame clones only, with some absent. This sample yields some 2,000,000 clones, of which 90% to 95% are seen a single time; roughly 0.13% belongs to the top ten. Sequencing was performed on naive CD4+ T cells sorted from blood. Sample subset: CD45RA+ positively selected. All receptors come from a man younger than 35 in good health.

J is TRBJ1-2 and V is TRBV5-1; D call uncertain. Germline V gene sequence: CDR1 SGHRS, CDR2 YFSETQ. Trimming cost V 0 bases and J 0 bases, with 9 bases left between them. There are 15 residues in the CDR3. The CDR3 region is CASSLVGSSNYGYTF. CDR3 coding DNA: TGCGCCAGCAGCTTGGTGGGCAGCTCTAACTATGGCTACACCTTC.

With respect to this clone: At the DNA level, this CDR3 is encoded by other sequences in the same sample as well. J is TRBJ1-1 and V is TRBV28; D gene uncertain. The CDR3 runs 12 residues. From germline, CDR1 is MDHEN and CDR2 SYDVKM. V gave up 2 bases and J gave up 8 bases, with 9 bases separating them. This CDR3 is CASSLGRIEAFF. The CDR3 DNA is TGTGCCAGCAGTTTAGGGCGGATCGAAGCTTTCTTT.

This clone was observed a few times. The same CDR3 can be traced to other DNA sequences in this sample. The gene calls are TRBV20-1 and TRBJ2-1; no clear D. Trimming took 4 bases from V and 6 from J, leaving 4 bases between them. The CDR3 loop spans 10 amino acids. Germline CDR1 and CDR2: DFQATT and SNEGSKA (reference sequence). This CDR3 is CSATGNEQFF. CDR3 DNA sequence: TGCAGTGCTACCGGCAATGAGCAGTTCTTC.

The count of this clone is one. J is TRBJ1-3 and V is TRBV5-1, with no clear D. The CDR3 has 16 residues. Between the trimmed V and J ends, which lost 0 bases and 0 bases, there was a span of 10 bases. Germline lookup yields CDR1 SGHRS and CDR2 YFSETQ. The CDR3 loop is CASSLDGGRSGNTIYF. The CDR3 DNA reads as TGCGCCAGCAGCTTGGATGGAGGCCGCTCTGGAAACACCATATATTTT.

As to this clone: This may come from a read error, since a much larger clone is one base off. The chain recombines TRBV2 with TRBJ1-2, with 7 bases lining up with TRBD1. V lost 6 bases to trimming and J lost 4 bases; unmatched junction nucleotides: 5. Germline values: CDR1 SNHLY, CDR2 FYNNEI. This CDR3 is 13 amino acids long. CDR3: CASSPGQIYGYTF. DNA of the CDR3: TGTGCCAGCAGCCCGGGACAGATCTATGGCTACACCTTC. Using reference TRBV2 and TRBJ1-2 for the parts outside the CDR3, the full variable domain is EPEVTQTPSHQVTQMGQEVILRCVPISNHLYFYWYRQILGQKVEFLVSFYNNEISEKSEIFDDQFSVERPDGSNFTLKIRSTKLEDSAMYFCASSPGQIYGYTFGSGTRLTVV.

This sequence joins TRBV7-9 and TRBJ2-7; D uncertain. The CDR3 is 13 amino acids. Germline CDR1 reads SEHNR; CDR2 reads FQNEAQ (reference sequence). V shed 2 bases and J shed 2 bases, with 7 bases lying between them. CDR3 residues: CASSLNPTYEQYF. Written as DNA, the CDR3 is TGTGCCAGCAGCTTAAATCCCACCTACGAGCAGTACTTC.

This sequence joins TRBV5-1 and TRBJ1-2; D ambiguous. The V end was cut by 0 bases, the J end by 0 bases, with 9 bases between. The CDR3 has 15 residues. CDR1 SGHRS and CDR2 YFSETQ come from the germline V gene. The CDR3 DNA follows: TGCGCCAGCAGCTTGGGGCCAACTTCTAACTATGGCTACACCTTC. This gives the protein CASSLGPTSNYGYTF.

Regarding this clone: The sample has other DNA sequences that encode this CDR3 too. This chain joins TRBV27 and TRBJ1-6, with 7 bases that match TRBD1. The CDR3 spans 13 residues. Germline-derived CDR1 and CDR2 are MNHEY and SMNVEV (reference sequence). With 2 bases clipped from V and 8 bases from J, the junction kept 0 bases outside the gene matches. CDR3 residues: CASSLTGDSPLHF. The CDR3 bases are TGTGCCAGCAGTTTAACAGGGGATTCACCCCTCCACTTT.

This chain joins TRBV4-1 and TRBJ2-1; D gene unclear. Per germline, CDR1 MGHRA and CDR2 YSYEKL. V was cut by 1 base and J by 3 bases, with 10 bases left in between. This CDR3 has 15 amino acids. CDR3 sequence (DNA): TGCGCCAGCAGCCAAGTACCCCTATACTACAATGAGCAGTTCTTC. It is translated as CASSQVPLYYNEQFF.

This clone was detected once. The J gene is TRBJ1-3, the V gene TRBV5-4; 7 bases line up with TRBD1. V trimming: 4 bases; J trimming: 0 bases; junction bases outside the gene matches: 13. From germline, CDR1 is SGHNT and CDR2 YYREEE (reference sequence). This CDR3 is built from 18 residues. CDR3 sequence reads: CASSNKGTAGISGNTIYF. CDR3 nucleotides: TGTGCCAGCAGCAATAAGGGGACAGCGGGAATCTCTGGAAACACCATATATTTT.

This clone was counted a single time. This chain links TRBV18 with TRBJ1-2, with no clear D. V lost 3 bases to trimming and J lost 4 bases, with 15 bases between them. The CDR3 has 15 amino acids. Germline V gene sequence: CDR1 KGHSH, CDR2 LQKENI. The CDR3: CASSPQAARTYGYTF. The CDR3 DNA is TGTGCCAGCTCACCCCAGGCAGCACGAACCTATGGCTACACCTTC.

V usage is TRBV14 and J usage is TRBJ1-3; 8 positions match TRBD1. Germline V gene data show CDR1 as SGHDN and CDR2 as FVKESK. The CDR3 runs to 16 residues. V lost 4 bases to trimming and J lost 2 bases; unmatched junction nucleotides: 7. CDR3 sequence reads: CASSLRTGYTGNTIYF. The CDR3 region has the DNA TGTGCCAGCAGCCTTCGGACAGGGTATACTGGAAACACCATATATTTT.

This chain connects TRBV6-1 to TRBJ1-5, with a tentative D call TRBD1 (5 bases). CDR1 MNHNS and CDR2 SASEGT come from the germline V gene. The CDR3 has 14 amino acids. V dropped 8 bases and J dropped 5 bases, with 16 bases sitting between them. The CDR3 bases are TGTGCCAGCGACGGAGGAGACAGTTATCAGCCCCAGCATTTT. Translated, it gives CASDGGDSYQPQHF.

The chain recombines TRBV6-5 with TRBJ1-1; TRBD1 agrees at 8 bases. J lost 4 bases, V lost 3 bases, and 7 bases had no gene match. The germline V gene has CDR1 MNHEY and CDR2 SVGAGI. This CDR3 contains 15 residues. The DNA for the CDR3 is TGTGCCAGCAGTTATGGCCGACAGGGGAGCACTGAAGCTTTCTTT. It codes for CASSYGRQGSTEAFF.

The chain is built from TRBV30 and TRBJ1-5, with a tentative D call TRBD1 (5 bases). The CDR3 runs to 14 residues. Germline values: CDR1 GTSNPN, CDR2 SVGIG (reference sequence). Trimming took 2 bases from V and 5 from J, leaving 13 bases between them. Here the CDR3 reads CAWSNWGGDQPQHF. The CDR3 DNA follows: TGTGCCTGGAGTAATTGGGGGGGGGATCAGCCCCAGCATTTT.

The chain is built from TRBV19 and TRBJ1-1; 7 bases map to TRBD1. The germline gives CDR1 LNHDA, CDR2 SQIVND (reference sequence). This CDR3 is built from 14 residues. V lost 4 bases and J lost 1; bases outside the gene matches: 3. The chain's CDR3 is CASSSGQENTEAFF. CDR3 DNA sequence: TGTGCCAGTAGTAGCGGACAGGAGAACACTGAAGCTTTCTTT. Full variable domain (rest looked up from reference TRBV19 and TRBJ1-1): DGGITQSPKYLFRKEGQNVTLSCEQNLNHDAMYWYRQDPGQGLRLIYYSQIVNDFQKGDIAEGYSVSREKKESFPLTVTSAQKNPTAFYLCASSSGQENTEAFFGQGTRLTVV.

The chain links TRBV6-6 to TRBJ1-6; 7 nucleotides line up with TRBD1. Trimming at V came to 11 bases and at J to 4 bases, leaving 5 bases not matched to a gene. Germline lookup yields CDR1 MNHNY and CDR2 SVGAGI (reference sequence). There are 13 residues in the CDR3. CDR3 coding DNA: TGTGCCCACCGGGACAGTTATAATTCACCCCTCCACTTT. Protein: CAHRDSYNSPLHF.

J is TRBJ2-6 and V is TRBV5-5, with a possible D match to TRBD1 (5 bases). Per the germline V gene, CDR1 is SGHKS and CDR2 is YYEKEE (reference sequence). CDR3 size: 15 residues. V was pared by 0 bases and J by 4 bases, with 8 bases between. The CDR3 DNA reads TGTGCCAGCAGCTTGGGACAGCACGGGGCCAACGTCCTGACTTTC. This codes for CASSLGQHGANVLTF.

V is TRBV27 and J is TRBJ1-5, with a possible D match to TRBD1 (5 bases). Looked up from germline, CDR1 is MNHEY and CDR2 is SMNVEV (reference sequence). This CDR3 has 17 residues. V dropped 3 bases and J dropped 3 bases, with 18 bases sitting between them. CDR3 in DNA: TGTGCCAGCAGTTTCCTACCTTATCAGACAGTCAATCAGCCCCAGCATTTT. It is translated as CASSFLPYQTVNQPQHF.

The chain links TRBV6-1 to TRBJ1-1; D may be TRBD1 (5 bases). Germline V gives CDR1 MNHNS, CDR2 SASEGT. V shed 4 bases and J shed 0 bases, with 15 bases lying between them. CDR3 length equals 16 residues. The DNA for the CDR3 is TGTGCCAGCAGTGGGCCGGGGGGTCCGGTGAACACTGAAGCTTTCTTT. Amino acids: CASSGPGGPVNTEAFF.

The chain carries TRBV6-5 and TRBJ2-2; 8 bases align to TRBD1. The CDR3 is 14 amino acids. From germline, CDR1 is MNHEY and CDR2 SVGAGI. V gave up 5 bases and J gave up 3 bases; unmatched junction bases: 2. CDR3 sequence: CASSHRGYTGELFF. The CDR3 region has the DNA TGTGCCAGCAGTCACAGGGGGTACACCGGGGAGCTGTTTTTT.

This chain connects TRBV19 to TRBJ2-1; 7 bases map to TRBD2. Germline V gene data show CDR1 as LNHDA and CDR2 as SQIVND (reference sequence). The CDR3 covers 15 residues. The J segment lost 2 bases and the V segment lost 3 bases, leaving 4 bases of the junction unmatched. The DNA of the CDR3 is TGTGCCAGTAGTATGAGCGGGGCTACCTACAATGAGCAGTTCTTC. Amino acid sequence: CASSMSGATYNEQFF.